This T cell receptor (beta chain) was identified in a study of cytomegalovirus exposure and HLA in healthy donors (dated by TCRdb to about 2017). Background on the whole study: The approximately 710 repertoires of the first cohort and the roughly 120 validation repertoires were produced on the same platform, according to a later analysis. The aim of the study was to test whether cataloging public T cell receptors could identify signatures of past pathogen exposure. Besides the first cohort of around 670 subjects, a separate validation cohort made up of over 100 different subjects was used. To predict cytomegalovirus infection status, the study combined high-throughput TCR immunosequencing, statistical association of individual TCRs with disease status, and machine learning.

The donors belonged to the validation cohort of over a hundred subjects, which was separate from the roughly 700-subject first cohort. Receptor amplification or capture employed the immunoSEQ multiplex PCR assay. In the paper's pipeline: A statistical classification framework was built for diagnosing cytomegalovirus status from the catalog of TCR beta chain sequences. Not all clones reach the TCRdb copy of this immuneACCESS table, which keeps in-frame sequences only. Checked studies attribute under half of the gap to unresolved V genes and leave the rest unexplained. V, J and clone size derive from that table, while D and trimming were established from the DNA sequence. The sample records 35,000 to 50,000 clones, more than 85% of which are singletons. Clones ranked in the top ten supply over 2% of the sample. What the research found in general, with its limitations: In vitro tests confirmed that a few of the cytomegalovirus-associated TCR beta chains recognize cytomegalovirus antigens. Most TCR sequences were observed very rarely across donors, whereas some public TCRs were present in many individuals. A later analysis found that TCRs clustered in the first cohort also tended to co-occur in the approximately 120 validation repertoires, with more than 90% of cluster scores above 0. Cytomegalovirus status was reported to be diagnosed by the classifier with high specificity and sensitivity in both the original and validation cohorts. All 120 or so repertoires were used to score co-occurrence in the validation cohort in a later analysis, because that analysis had no HLA typing for the cohort. In the study, some 160 TCR beta chains were listed as associated with cytomegalovirus. It was suggested by the authors that the approach could potentially be generalized to other disease states and immunological phenotypes.

V was cut back by 5 bases and J by 7 bases, leaving a gap of 14 bases between them. The CDR3 spans 14 residues, from the cysteine through the phenylalanine. Of all the DNA, just the CDR3 is kept, 42 bases in frame from base 1. According to the germline V gene (reference sequence), CDR1 reads LNHDA and CDR2 reads SQIVND. Regarding this clone: Its antigen remains undetermined. No quality values exist for individual bases; no much larger clone is one base distant.

The sample consisted of PBMCs. The chain couples TRBV19 to TRBJ2-2, with TRBD1 perhaps the D gene, on 5 matching bases. This clonotype originated in a woman aged 18-29 years in good health and CMV-seronegative. The sequence in DNA is TGTGCCAGTAGTCTCATATGGGGCAACGGGGAGCTGTTTTTT. Its protein reads: CASSLIWGNGELFF.